The sequence of this T cell receptor beta chain was determined in a study of shared clonotypes between healthy human individuals. Turning to the study itself: Plates per donor: three CD4 naive, three CD4 memory, two CD8 naive, one CD8 memory.

Sorted-subset replicate PCRs used 200 to 250 ng DNA, around 27,000 T cell genomes. Generated by immunoSEQ multiplex PCR, the TCRdb table keeps only in-frame clones and is missing some. The data hold around 2,000,000 clones, with 95% observed a single time. Germline V gene data show CDR1 as SGHDN and CDR2 as FVKESK. This CDR3 has 15 amino acids. Between the trimmed V and J ends, which lost 1 base and 4 bases, there was a span of 12 bases. Whole-study results and caveats: Shared across a few donors were roughly 4.7% of the naive CD4 clonotypes.

As to this clone: Its cognate antigen is unknown.

Every donor, a Caucasian adult, lived in Nashville, Tennessee. Sequencing was done on a sample of naive CD4+ T cells sorted from blood. Subset denoted: CD45RA+ positively selected. This receptor was obtained from a man younger than 35 in good health. V usage is TRBV14 and J usage is TRBJ2-3, with D possibly being TRBD1 (6 bases). Here the CDR3 DNA reads TGTGCCAGCAGCCAAGGGTTCAGGGGCCCAGATACGCAGTATTTT. Protein sequence: CASSQGFRGPDTQYF.